This passage covers 10 T cell receptor beta chains from one sample sequenced in a study of blood T cell repertoires in COVID-19. The repertoire was sequenced with immunoSEQ multiplex PCR; TCRdb's copy has only in-frame clones and lacks some. The table records about 400,000 clones, more than 75% of them present only once. Sequencing was performed on PBMCs or T cells enriched from blood (not recorded which). These receptors all come from a man aged 35-49 years in a cohort exposed to, infected with or recovered from COVID-19 (not recorded which).

The genes are TRBV30 and TRBJ2-7; D remains unclear. CDR1 GTSNPN and CDR2 SVGIG come from the germline V gene (reference sequence). Trimming stripped 1 base from V and 2 bases from J, with 6 bases between. The CDR3 loop spans 12 amino acids. The CDR3 nucleotides read TGTGCCTGGAGTGACAGTACCTACGAGCAGTACTTC. Protein product: CAWSDSTYEQYF. Drawing the rest from reference TRBV30 and TRBJ2-7, the complete variable domain is SQTIHQWPATLVQPVGSPLSLECTVEGTSNPNLYWYRQAAGRGLQLLFYSVGIGQISSEVPQNLSASRPQDRQFILSSKKLLLSDSGFYLCAWSDSTYEQYFGPGTRLTVT.

The chain has TRBV19 and TRBJ2-1, with 7 nucleotides matching TRBD2. V gave up 4 bases and J gave up 6 bases; unmatched junction bases: 12. The CDR3 is made up of 16 amino acids. Germline CDR1 reads LNHDA; CDR2 reads SQIVND (reference sequence). Here the CDR3 DNA reads TGTGCCAGTAGTAGTGGAGGTCCTGGGGGGGGCAATGAGCAGTTCTTC. Amino acid sequence: CASSSGGPGGGNEQFF.

The V gene is TRBV6-5, the J gene TRBJ1-5; D unresolved. The CDR3 totals 15 residues. The germline V gene encodes CDR1 MNHEY and CDR2 SVGAGI. V lost 3 bases and J lost 0, with 9 bases in between. DNA of the CDR3: TGTGCCAGCAGTTATGGCCACAATAGCAATCAGCCCCAGCATTTT. Amino acid sequence: CASSYGHNSNQPQHF.

V gene TRBV29-1 combines with J gene TRBJ1-5; the D gene is possibly TRBD1 (6 bases). V was trimmed by 6 bases and J by 8 bases, leaving 11 bases between them. The germline V gene has CDR1 SQVTM and CDR2 ANQGSEA. The CDR3 loop spans 11 amino acids. The CDR3 sequence: CSVQGPEPQHF. CDR3 DNA: TGCAGCGTCCAGGGGCCGGAGCCCCAGCATTTT.

V and J are TRBV27 and TRBJ2-1; D call uncertain. V gave up 5 bases and J gave up 1 base, with 12 bases separating them. Germline V gene lookup returns CDR1 MNHEY and CDR2 SMNVEV (reference sequence). The CDR3 totals 15 residues. In DNA, the CDR3 is TGTGCCAGCAGTCCTATAGTAAGTTCCTACAATGAGCAGTTCTTC. This translates into CASSPIVSSYNEQFF.

V and J are TRBV7-2 and TRBJ1-1; weak D call: TRBD1 (5 bases). This CDR3 is built from 15 residues. Trimming shortened V by 1 base and J by 4 bases, and 13 bases separated the two germline ends. Per germline, CDR1 SGHTA and CDR2 FQGNSA. This chain's CDR3 is CASSLVAGMGTEAFF. The CDR3 bases are TGTGCCAGCAGCTTAGTCGCAGGGATGGGCACTGAAGCTTTCTTT.

This clone has more than one count but fewer than ten. The J gene is TRBJ2-1, the V gene TRBV18, with no clear D. This CDR3 is 13 amino acids long. Deletions cut 0 bases from V and 8 bases from J, with 8 bases between. Germline V gene sequence: CDR1 KGHSH, CDR2 LQKENI. DNA of the CDR3: TGTGCCAGCTCACCACCGCAACTGGATGAGCAGTTCTTC. This sequence encodes CASSPPQLDEQFF.

The chain has TRBV19 and TRBJ2-3; 11 bases line up with TRBD2. V lost 3 bases and J lost 1; bases outside the gene matches: 3. The CDR3 is made up of 16 amino acids. Germline assignment: CDR1 LNHDA and CDR2 SQIVND (reference sequence). CDR3 sequence reads: CASSITSGSRTDTQYF. The CDR3 region has the DNA TGTGCCAGTAGTATTACTAGCGGGAGTCGCACAGATACGCAGTATTTT.

The chain uses TRBV18 and TRBJ1-2; perhaps TRBD1 as D (6 bases). This CDR3 has 14 residues. Germline V gene data show CDR1 as KGHSH and CDR2 as LQKENI. V dropped 2 bases and J dropped 5 bases, with 12 bases sitting between them. The CDR3 region is CASSPRQALYGYTF. The CDR3 DNA sequence: TGTGCCAGCTCACCAAGACAGGCGCTATATGGCTACACCTTC.

The V call is TRBV11-2, the J call TRBJ2-7; D not certain. V lost 6 bases, J lost 6 bases, and 21 bases lay in between. CDR1 SGHAT and CDR2 FQNNGV come from the germline V gene. The CDR3 is made up of 15 amino acids. The CDR3: CASSHYVLPGPEQYF. The CDR3 DNA reads TGTGCCAGCAGTCATTATGTTCTCCCAGGTCCCGAGCAGTACTTC.